This T cell receptor (beta chain) was captured by sequencing in a study of shared clonotypes between healthy human individuals. In the study overall: CD4 naive cells filled three plates per donor, CD4 memory three, CD8 naive two and CD8 memory one.

Repertoires were generated with immunoSEQ multiplex PCR, while TCRdb's copy carries only in-frame clones and drops some. This table has 2,500,000 or so clones, approximately 92% appearing once. Sample: naive CD4+ T cells sorted from blood. Noted subset: CD45RA+ positively selected. This TCR came from a man between 18 and 35 years old in good health.

CDR3 sequence (DNA): TGCGCCAGCAGCGAACAGACAGCTACGACCGGGGAGCTGTTTTTT. It codes for CASSEQTATTGELFF. The chain recombines TRBV5-1 with TRBJ2-2, with D possibly being TRBD1 (5 bases). Trimming removed 4 bases from V and 5 bases from J, with 15 bases in between. The germline gives CDR1 SGHRS, CDR2 YFSETQ. The length of the CDR3 is 15 residues.